The rows below give T cell receptor beta chains drawn from one sample of a study of T cell responses to AZD1222 COVID-19 vaccine. Some clones are missing from TCRdb's copy, which holds only in-frame ones; the method was immunoSEQ multiplex PCR. The sample yields 180,000 or so clones, about nine tenths seen once. Material: peripheral blood, obtained 28 days after the second AZD1222 dose. The receptors here all came from an adult who received the AZD1222 COVID-19 vaccine. Both conserved end residues are part of each CDR3. D genes are given only for firm matches.

TRBV4-3,NA,TRBJ2-6,CASSQEGHSSGANVLTF,TGCGCCAGCAGCCAAGAGGGACACAGCTCTGGGGCCAACGTCCTGACTTTC
TRBV7-3,NA,TRBJ1-2,CASSSSPQDTYGYTF,TGTGCCAGCAGCTCATCCCCTCAGGATACCTATGGCTACACCTTC
TRBV3-1/TRBV3-2,NA,TRBJ1-5,CASSQDPDAGQPQHF,TGTGCCAGCAGCCAAGACCCCGATGCGGGGCAGCCCCAGCATTTT
TRBV6-5,NA,TRBJ1-2,CASSYSIGGLTGGYTF,TGTGCCAGCAGTTACTCGATTGGCGGCCTTACTGGGGGCTACACCTTC
TRBV11-2,TRBD1,TRBJ2-7,CASSFWDRPYEQYF,TGTGCCAGCAGCTTCTGGGACAGACCCTACGAGCAGTACTTC
TRBV12-2,NA,TRBJ1-1,CASRLEGNTEAFF,TGTGCAAGTCGCTTAGAGGGAAACACTGAAGCTTTCTTT
TRBV27,TRBD1,TRBJ2-7,CASSTHPTGVSYEQYF,TGTGCCAGCAGTACCCATCCGACAGGGGTTTCGTACGAGCAGTACTTC
TRBV19,NA,TRBJ2-7,CASSIRDEQYF,TGTGCCAGTAGTATTCGCGACGAGCAGTACTTC
TRBV3-1/TRBV3-2,NA,TRBJ2-5,CASSQGVTGETQYF,TGTGCCAGCAGCCAAGGTGTTACGGGGGAGACCCAGTACTTC
TRBV5-6,TRBD1,TRBJ1-1,CASSPDRDSRAFF,TGTGCCAGCAGCCCGGACAGGGATAGTAGAGCTTTCTTT
TRBV9,NA,TRBJ2-7,CASSPQAVVYEQYF,TGTGCCAGCAGCCCCCAGGCAGTGGTCTACGAGCAGTACTTC